The clone carrying this T cell receptor (beta chain) was recorded at least ten times. Via MiXCR, TCRdb re-called the RT-PCR reads, giving one row per CDR3 protein. The table has hundreds of thousands of distinct CDR3 sequences, 11% to 15% seen once. The CDR3 is 9 amino acids. Germline lookup yields CDR1 DFQATT and CDR2 SNEGSKA (reference sequence). The chain links TRBV20-1 to TRBJ1-2, with D unclear. The material sequenced was memory CD4+ T cells from blood. The receptor's source is a female donor in good health, serving as a healthy control. The CDR3 reads CRPKMVGTF. The CDR3 bases are TGCAGACCAAAGATGGTGGGGACCTTC.